The 31 T cell receptor beta chains presented below share a single source sample, sequenced in a study of control samples from healthy donors and cancer patients. TCRdb's copy holds only in-frame clones and misses some; the assay was immunoSEQ multiplex PCR. The sample has tens of thousands of clones; around 95% are singletons. Material for sequencing was blood. The receptors come from a woman aged 25 to 39 in good health.

J is TRBJ2-5 and V is TRBV7-8; no firm D call. CDR1 and CDR2 (germline): SGHVS, FQNEAQ. The CDR3 has 10 residues. V was pared by 1 base and J by 6 bases, with 0 bases between. CDR3 region: CASSLETQYF. In DNA, the CDR3 is TGTGCCAGCAGCTTAGAGACCCAGTACTTC.

The chain uses TRBV27 and TRBJ1-5; D not resolved. The V and J ends lost 3 bases and 2 bases respectively, with 5 bases between them. Looked up from germline, CDR1 is MNHEY and CDR2 is SMNVEV (reference sequence). The CDR3 totals 13 residues. The CDR3 is CASSLVGNQPQHF. The CDR3 DNA follows: TGTGCCAGCAGTTTGGTGGGCAATCAGCCCCAGCATTTT.

V usage is TRBV11-3 and J usage is TRBJ2-7; D is uncertain. V shed 1 base and J shed 4 bases, with 8 bases lying between them. The length of the CDR3 is 13 residues. Germline values: CDR1 SGHNT, CDR2 YENEEA. The CDR3 here is CASSLGGGYEQYF. CDR3 coding DNA: TGTGCCAGCAGCTTAGGTGGCGGATACGAGCAGTACTTC. The full variable domain, its missing parts supplied by reference TRBV11-3 and TRBJ2-7, is EAGVVQSPRYKIIEKKQPVAFWCNPISGHNTLYWYLQNLGQGPELLIRYENEEAVDDSQLPKDRFSAERLKGVDSTLKIQPAELGDSAVYLCASSLGGGYEQYFGPGTRLTVT.

V and J are TRBV28 and TRBJ1-2; possibly TRBD1 for D (5 bases). The CDR3 runs 12 residues. The V end lost 7 bases, the J end lost 7 bases, and 13 bases lay between the germline ends. Germline V gives CDR1 MDHEN, CDR2 SYDVKM. The CDR3: CASTNRGFGYTF. For the CDR3, the DNA is TGTGCCAGCACGAATAGGGGCTTTGGCTACACCTTC.

This clone came up a few times. The chain carries TRBV2 and TRBJ2-5; possibly TRBD1 or TRBD2 for D (5 bases each). This CDR3 is built from 15 residues. Per the germline V gene, CDR1 is SNHLY and CDR2 is FYNNEI. Trimming pared 2 bases from V and 4 bases from J, leaving 14 bases between. The CDR3 is CASSETSTGTETQYF. CDR3 DNA: TGTGCCAGCAGTGAAACATCTACCGGGACAGAGACCCAGTACTTC. Looking up the rest from reference TRBV2 and TRBJ2-5 gives the full variable domain: EPEVTQTPSHQVTQMGQEVILRCVPISNHLYFYWYRQILGQKVEFLVSFYNNEISEKSEIFDDQFSVERPDGSNFTLKIRSTKLEDSAMYFCASSETSTGTETQYFGPGTRLLVL.

This sequence joins TRBV28 and TRBJ1-6; possibly TRBD1 for D (5 bases). V lost 7 bases to trimming and J lost 3 bases, with 16 bases between them. Germline V gene sequence: CDR1 MDHEN, CDR2 SYDVKM. The CDR3 runs to 16 residues. Here the CDR3 reads CASKKFRDGYNSPLHF. The CDR3 bases are TGTGCCAGCAAAAAATTCCGGGACGGCTATAATTCACCCCTCCACTTT.

Here the CDR3 reads CASSLGGNTIYF. CDR3 coding DNA: TGTGCCAGCAGCTTGGGCGGAAACACCATATATTTT. This chain connects TRBV5-6 to TRBJ1-3, with D unclear. The CDR3 length is 12 residues. CDR1 SGHDT and CDR2 YYEEEE come from the germline V gene. With 0 bases removed from V and 4 bases from J, the gap between germline ends came to 2 bases.

A note on this clone: This CDR3 is also generated by other DNA sequences in the sample. V usage is TRBV19 and J usage is TRBJ1-4; no clear D. Germline V lookup: CDR1 LNHDA, CDR2 SQIVND (reference sequence). V lost 3 bases, J lost 0 bases, and 14 bases lay in between. The CDR3 contains 17 residues. CDR3 in amino acids: CASSMGTADSTNEKLFF. CDR3 nucleotide sequence: TGTGCCAGTAGTATGGGTACAGCTGATTCAACTAATGAAAAACTGTTTTTT. Full variable domain (missing parts from reference TRBV19 and TRBJ1-4): DGGITQSPKYLFRKEGQNVTLSCEQNLNHDAMYWYRQDPGQGLRLIYYSQIVNDFQKGDIAEGYSVSREKKESFPLTVTSAQKNPTAFYLCASSMGTADSTNEKLFFGSGTQLSVL.

This sequence joins TRBV27 and TRBJ1-5; TRBD1 might be the D (6 bases). Germline lookup yields CDR1 MNHEY and CDR2 SMNVEV (reference sequence). This CDR3 comprises 17 residues. V lost 6 bases and J 4 bases, leaving 22 bases between the germline ends. Here the CDR3 DNA reads TGTGCCAGCAGATCCTGGGGGGGGCCATTACAAAATCAGCCCCAGCATTTT. Its translation is CASRSWGGPLQNQPQHF.

CDR3 in amino acids: CASSRASGRPNEQFF. The CDR3 DNA reads as TGTGCCAGCAGCCGGGCTAGCGGGAGACCCAATGAGCAGTTCTTC. The chain couples TRBV3-1 (or the pseudogene TRBV3-2) to TRBJ2-1; 10 nucleotides line up with TRBD2. J was trimmed by 6 bases and V by 4 bases; bases with no gene match: 6. Per germline, CDR1 LGHDT and CDR2 YNNKEL (reference sequence). This CDR3 is built from 15 residues.

The chain couples TRBV3-1 (or the pseudogene TRBV3-2) to TRBJ2-1; TRBD2 might be the D (6 bases). The CDR3 extends over 13 amino acids. Trimming took off 4 bases at V and 6 bases at J, with 10 bases between the two ends. The germline V gene has CDR1 LGHDT and CDR2 YNNKEL (reference sequence). The CDR3 sequence: CASSLGLSNEQFF. In DNA form, the CDR3 reads TGTGCCAGCAGCCTTGGACTAAGCAATGAGCAGTTCTTC.

The chain is built from TRBV2 and TRBJ2-2; 9 bases match TRBD1. V was pared by 4 bases and J by 0 bases, with 6 bases of the junction left unmatched. Germline CDR1 reads SNHLY; CDR2 reads FYNNEI. This CDR3 comprises 17 residues. For the CDR3, the DNA is TGTGCCAGCAGTGCCCCCTGGACAGGGGCGAACACCGGGGAGCTGTTTTTT. Its translation is CASSAPWTGANTGELFF.

This clone was seen a single time. The J gene is TRBJ1-4, the V gene TRBV6-1; TRBD1 is a possible D gene (6 bases). Trimming removed 2 bases at V and 8 bases at J, with 15 bases between. There are 15 residues in the CDR3. Germline lookup yields CDR1 MNHNS and CDR2 SASEGT. The CDR3 sequence: CASSEQQGEGEKLFF. Here the CDR3 DNA reads TGTGCCAGCAGTGAACAACAGGGCGAAGGGGAAAAACTGTTTTTT.

The chain joins TRBV27 to TRBJ1-4; possible D gene TRBD1, 6 bases. The CDR3 loop spans 14 amino acids. With 3 bases removed from V and 7 bases from J, the gap between germline ends came to 12 bases. Germline loops: CDR1 MNHEY, CDR2 SMNVEV (reference sequence). The CDR3 DNA reads TGTGCCAGCAGTTTTATGGGGGGCGGTGAAAAACTGTTTTTT. Translating gives CASSFMGGGEKLFF.

The chain joins TRBV3-1 (or the pseudogene TRBV3-2) to TRBJ1-6; 11 positions match TRBD1. The CDR3 contains 16 residues. With 4 bases clipped from V and 8 bases from J, the junction kept 7 bases outside the gene matches. Germline assignment: CDR1 LGHDT and CDR2 YNNKEL (reference sequence). This chain's CDR3 is CASSPLDRGLHSPLHF. The CDR3 DNA is TGTGCCAGCAGCCCACTGGACAGGGGGCTTCATTCACCCCTCCACTTT.

V gene TRBV2 combines with J gene TRBJ2-1; TRBD2 matches 7 bases. The CDR3 is 11 amino acids. Trimming cost V 6 bases and J 15 bases; bases outside gene matches: 8. CDR1 and CDR2 (germline): SNHLY, FYNNEI. The CDR3 loop is CASRERDTRFF. The CDR3, as DNA: TGTGCCAGCAGGGAGCGGGATACGAGGTTCTTC. Full variable domain (remainder filled in from reference TRBV2 and TRBJ2-1): EPEVTQTPSHQVTQMGQEVILRCVPISNHLYFYWYRQILGQKVEFLVSFYNNEISEKSEIFDDQFSVERPDGSNFTLKIRSTKLEDSAMYFCASRERDTRFFGPGTRLTVL.

This clone was picked up one time. The V and J genes are TRBV5-1 and TRBJ2-2; D gene ambiguous. This CDR3 is 15 amino acids long. Germline CDR1 is SGHRS and CDR2 is YFSETQ. V lost 0 bases to trimming and J lost 0 bases, with 6 bases between them. The CDR3 nucleotides read TGCGCCAGCAGCTTGGCGCACACGAACACCGGGGAGCTGTTTTTT. Translating gives CASSLAHTNTGELFF.

J is TRBJ2-3 and V is TRBV6-4; 8 nucleotides agree with TRBD2. Germline values: CDR1 MRHNA, CDR2 SNTAGT. After removal of 6 bases from V and 5 bases from J, the junction contained 4 bases not matched to a gene. The CDR3 sequence is 13 residues long. CDR3 protein: CASSSGGQDTQYF. As DNA, the CDR3 is TGTGCCAGCAGCTCGGGGGGGCAAGATACGCAGTATTTT.

V is TRBV19 and J is TRBJ2-5; 12 bases map to TRBD1. Trimming took 6 bases from V and 5 from J; bases not matched to a gene: 10. Germline V gene data show CDR1 as LNHDA and CDR2 as SQIVND (reference sequence). CDR3 length equals 16 residues. CDR3 residues: CASRSRDRGLSETQYF. The CDR3 bases are TGTGCCAGTAGGAGCCGGGACAGGGGGCTCAGTGAGACCCAGTACTTC.

The chain joins TRBV14 to TRBJ2-7; no firm D call. V was clipped by 0 bases and J by 4 bases, with 7 bases between them. CDR3 length: 13 residues. Germline V gives CDR1 SGHDN, CDR2 FVKESK. CDR3 sequence reads: CASSQDLGYEQYF. The CDR3 region has the DNA TGTGCCAGCAGCCAAGATTTGGGTTACGAGCAGTACTTC.

This rearrangement joins TRBV29-1 to TRBJ2-2, with unresolved D. Deletions cut 3 bases from V and 2 bases from J, with 7 bases between. The CDR3 length is 13 residues. Germline lookup yields CDR1 SQVTM and CDR2 ANQGSEA. The CDR3 loop reads CSVERPNTGELFF. The CDR3 DNA reads TGCAGCGTTGAGCGGCCCAACACCGGGGAGCTGTTTTTT.

The chain uses TRBV19 and TRBJ1-6; perhaps TRBD1 as D (5 bases). V lost 9 bases and J 6 bases, leaving 12 bases between the germline ends. Per the germline V gene, CDR1 is LNHDA and CDR2 is SQIVND (reference sequence). CDR3 length: 13 amino acids. In DNA, the CDR3 is TGTGCCAGCCTCGGGACTTCTAATTCACCCCTCCACTTT. Its protein is CASLGTSNSPLHF.

The table lists this clone with a few counts. The chain is built from TRBV5-1 and TRBJ2-7, with D uncertain. Germline V gives CDR1 SGHRS, CDR2 YFSETQ. This CDR3 contains 14 residues. The V gene lost 0 bases and the J gene lost 2 bases, with 9 bases spanning the gap. The CDR3 DNA follows: TGCGCCAGCAGCTTGGAGGCCAGAACCTACGAGCAGTACTTC. This codes for CASSLEARTYEQYF.

V usage is TRBV6-5 and J usage is TRBJ2-7, with D perhaps being TRBD1 or TRBD2 (5 bases each). Germline loops: CDR1 MNHEY, CDR2 SVGAGI. V was clipped by 6 bases and J by 3 bases, with 18 bases between them. The CDR3 runs to 15 residues. The DNA of the CDR3 is TGTGCCAGCAGGGACGGGACGAGGCTTTACTACGAGCAGTACTTC. Amino acid sequence: CASRDGTRLYYEQYF.

V is TRBV7-6 and J is TRBJ2-1, with D uncertain. There are 13 residues in the CDR3. V lost 5 bases and J lost 6, with 11 bases in between. CDR1 SGHVS and CDR2 FNYEAQ come from the germline V gene. This CDR3 is CASSLEEANEQFF. The CDR3 DNA follows: TGTGCCAGCAGCCTTGAGGAAGCCAATGAGCAGTTCTTC.

The chain links TRBV5-1 to TRBJ1-4; D is unclear. This CDR3 comprises 15 residues. The ends were cut back, 1 base at V and 0 bases at J, with 7 bases in the middle. Germline V CDR1 and CDR2: SGHRS, YFSETQ. CDR3 sequence reads: CASSLTKATNEKLFF. CDR3 coding DNA: TGCGCCAGCAGCTTGACGAAGGCAACTAATGAAAAACTGTTTTTT.

The V call is TRBV16, the J call TRBJ2-1; no definite D call. Trimming cost V 1 base and J 5 bases, with 15 bases left between them. The CDR3 totals 16 residues. Germline CDR1 reads KGHSY; CDR2 reads FQNENV. The CDR3 coding sequence is TGTGCCAGCAGCCAATTGGTAGGCAGAGTAGACAATGAGCAGTTCTTC. This sequence encodes CASSQLVGRVDNEQFF.

This chain connects TRBV4-2 to TRBJ2-6, with 9 nucleotides matching TRBD1. The V and J ends lost 4 bases and 3 bases, in that order; junction bases with no gene match: 4. Germline V gene lookup returns CDR1 LGHNA and CDR2 YNFKEQ. The CDR3 loop spans 16 amino acids. The CDR3, as DNA: TGTGCCAGCAGCCCGGGACAGGGAGATGGGGCCAACGTCCTGACTTTC. This gives the protein CASSPGQGDGANVLTF.

J is TRBJ2-6 and V is TRBV4-1; maybe TRBD1 (6 bases). The CDR3 has 17 residues. V dropped 0 bases and J dropped 4 bases, with 13 bases sitting between them. Germline V gives CDR1 MGHRA, CDR2 YSYEKL. CDR3 protein: CASSQEMGAGGANVLTF. In DNA, the CDR3 is TGCGCCAGCAGCCAAGAGATGGGGGCCGGGGGGGCCAACGTCCTGACTTTC.

V gene TRBV30 combines with J gene TRBJ1-2; possible D gene TRBD1, 6 bases. The CDR3 totals 12 residues. V was pared by 6 bases and J by 5 bases, with 13 bases between. Germline V gene sequence: CDR1 GTSNPN, CDR2 SVGIG (reference sequence). DNA for the CDR3: TGTGCCTGTAGGGGGAATAATTATGGCTACACCTTC. Translated, it gives CACRGNNYGYTF.

The chain employs TRBV10-3 and TRBJ1-6, with D tentatively TRBD1 (5 bases). Germline lookup yields CDR1 ENHRY and CDR2 SYGVKD. This CDR3 spans 13 amino acids. V was cut by 6 bases and J by 11 bases, with 14 bases left in between. The CDR3 loop is CAIRGDRTTPLHF. The CDR3 coding sequence is TGTGCCATCAGGGGTGACAGAACTACACCCCTCCACTTT.